This entry concerns a single T cell receptor (beta chain). The table came from immunoSEQ multiplex PCR; TCRdb's copy has only in-frame clones and leaves some out. The top ten clones hold around 7% of a sample with 100,000 to 150,000 clones, over 90% of them seen once. This entry belongs to a study of T cell responses to AZD1222 COVID-19 vaccine. The V end lost 1 base, the J end lost 7 bases, and 14 bases lay between the germline ends. This CDR3 is 15 amino acids long. Germline V gene lookup returns CDR1 SGHVS and CDR2 FQNEAQ. This specimen consisted of peripheral blood, obtained on day 0 of AZD1222 vaccination. This TCR was recovered from an adult in good health. This chain connects TRBV7-8 to TRBJ2-1; TRBD2 might be the D (6 bases). CDR3 protein: CASSLGASVWNEQFF. The CDR3 DNA sequence: TGTGCCAGCAGCTTAGGGGCTAGCGTATGGAATGAGCAGTTCTTC.